Following are 25 T cell receptor beta chains from one sample sequenced in a study of blood T cell repertoires in COVID-19. TCRdb's copy holds only in-frame clones and misses some; the assay was immunoSEQ multiplex PCR. The data hold 200,000 to 250,000 clones, with around 87% observed a single time. The sample taken for sequencing was peripheral blood. The receptor set was obtained from a woman between 65 and 79 years old with active or convalescent COVID-19.

Regarding this clone: This same CDR3 is encoded by further DNA sequences in the sample. J is TRBJ1-1 and V is TRBV7-9; TRBD1 might be the D (5 bases). Germline V lookup: CDR1 SEHNR, CDR2 FQNEAQ (reference sequence). This CDR3 is built from 13 residues. V was clipped by 1 base and J by 5 bases, with 8 bases between them. The CDR3 reads CASSLGGRTEAFF. DNA for the CDR3: TGTGCCAGCAGCTTAGGGGGGAGGACTGAAGCTTTCTTT. Variable domain in full (rest from reference TRBV7-9 and TRBJ1-1): DTGVSQNPRHKITKRGQNVTFRCDPISEHNRLYWYRQTLGQGPEFLTYFQNEAQLEKSRLLSDRFSAERPKGSFSTLEIQRTEQGDSAMYLCASSLGGRTEAFFGQGTRLTVV.

This clone was counted a few times. The V call is TRBV7-2, the J call TRBJ2-2; unclear D gene. Trimming removed 11 bases from V and 6 bases from J, with 10 bases in between. The germline V gene has CDR1 SGHTA and CDR2 FQGNSA. The CDR3 spans 11 residues. CDR3 DNA sequence: TGTGCCTCGTTAGATCCCGGGGAGCTGTTTTTT. This gives the protein CASLDPGELFF. The full variable domain, its missing parts supplied by reference TRBV7-2 and TRBJ2-2, is GAGVSQSPSNKVTEKGKDVELRCDPISGHTALYWYRQSLGQGLEFLIYFQGNSAPDKSGLPSDRFSAERTGGSVSTLTIQRTQQEDSAVYLCASLDPGELFFGEGSRLTVL.

The chain is built from TRBV28 and TRBJ1-5; TRBD1 matches 9 bases. V lost 2 bases and J lost 5; bases outside the gene matches: 4. The germline V gene encodes CDR1 MDHEN and CDR2 SYDVKM. This CDR3 is built from 15 residues. CDR3 region: CASSLGQGIDQPQHF. DNA for the CDR3: TGTGCCAGCAGTTTAGGACAGGGGATCGATCAGCCCCAGCATTTT.

The J gene is TRBJ2-1, the V gene TRBV3-1 (or the pseudogene TRBV3-2); 7 bases line up with TRBD2. Unmatched junction bases numbered 7, after V lost 4 bases and J lost 4 bases. The germline gives CDR1 LGHDT, CDR2 YNNKEL (reference sequence). The CDR3 is made up of 15 amino acids. The CDR3 nucleotides are TGTGCCAGCAGCCCGGGGACTAACTTTTACAATGAGCAGTTCTTC. Its translation is CASSPGTNFYNEQFF.

The rearrangement uses TRBV6-4 and TRBJ2-1; 8 bases map to TRBD2. V was pared by 3 bases and J by 9 bases, with 13 bases of the junction left unmatched. The CDR3 consists of 16 residues. CDR1 and CDR2 (germline): MRHNA, SNTAGT. This CDR3 is CASSEGHSGAYGEQFF. CDR3 nucleotides: TGTGCCAGCAGTGAGGGCCATAGCGGGGCATACGGTGAGCAGTTCTTC.

This clone occurred once. The chain combines TRBV19 with TRBJ1-5; 10 nucleotides line up with TRBD1. Unmatched junction bases numbered 8, after V lost 8 bases and J lost 4 bases. Per germline, CDR1 LNHDA and CDR2 SQIVND (reference sequence). This CDR3 comprises 15 residues. The chain's CDR3 is CASHAGTGVNQPQHF. DNA of the CDR3: TGTGCCAGTCATGCCGGGACAGGGGTTAATCAGCCCCAGCATTTT.

This clone was observed a few times. The chain is built from TRBV7-2 and TRBJ2-5; 12 nucleotides line up with TRBD2. The CDR3 covers 18 residues. The germline gives CDR1 SGHTA, CDR2 FQGNSA. J gave up 4 bases and V 1 base, and 10 bases lay outside the gene matches. CDR3 DNA sequence: TGTGCCAGCAGCTTAGGGGCTAGCGGGGGGGCAAGTCGAGAGACCCAGTACTTC. Its protein product is CASSLGASGGASRETQYF.

The chain couples TRBV19 to TRBJ1-5, with 10 bases that match TRBD1. The CDR3 has 17 residues. Trimming cost V 5 bases and J 1 base; bases outside gene matches: 8. In germline, CDR1 is LNHDA, CDR2 SQIVND (reference sequence). Here the CDR3 DNA reads TGTGCCAGTAGTTCTGGACAGGGGGTTGGAAGCAATCAGCCCCAGCATTTT. Translation: CASSSGQGVGSNQPQHF. The full variable domain, its missing parts supplied by reference TRBV19 and TRBJ1-5, is DGGITQSPKYLFRKEGQNVTLSCEQNLNHDAMYWYRQDPGQGLRLIYYSQIVNDFQKGDIAEGYSVSREKKESFPLTVTSAQKNPTAFYLCASSSGQGVGSNQPQHFGDGTRLSIL.

CDR3 in amino acids: CASSPPFWGTFYEQYF. The CDR3 DNA follows: TGTGCCAGCAGCCCCCCCTTCTGGGGGACATTCTACGAGCAGTACTTC. This chain connects TRBV5-8 to TRBJ2-7, with TRBD1 as a possible D gene (6 bases). The V gene lost 4 bases and the J gene lost 3 bases, with 20 bases spanning the gap. CDR3 size: 16 residues. CDR1 is SGHTS, CDR2 YDEGEE, per germline.

This chain uses TRBV3-1 (or the pseudogene TRBV3-2) with TRBJ2-3, with a weak D call TRBD2 (5 bases). This CDR3 comprises 14 residues. Trimming stripped 4 bases from V and 1 base from J, with 9 bases between. CDR1 is LGHDT, CDR2 YNNKEL, per germline (reference sequence). The CDR3 is CASSRNGGTDTQYF. The CDR3 nucleotides read TGTGCCAGCAGCCGTAACGGGGGCACAGATACGCAGTATTTT.

This clone was recorded once. The CDR3 DNA reads as TGTGCCAGCAGCCGGGACAGAGACACTGAAGCTTTCTTT. This encodes CASSRDRDTEAFF. This chain uses TRBV7-7 with TRBJ1-1; TRBD1 matches at 7 bases. This CDR3 comprises 13 residues. Per germline, CDR1 SSHAT and CDR2 FNYEAQ (reference sequence). The J segment lost 3 bases and the V segment lost 5 bases, leaving 3 bases of the junction unmatched. The whole variable domain, remainder taken from reference TRBV7-7 and TRBJ1-1, is GAGVSQSPRYKVTKRGQDVTLRCDPISSHATLYWYQQALGQGPEFLTYFNYEAQPDKSGLPSDRFSAERPEGSISTLTIQRTEQRDSAMYRCASSRDRDTEAFFGQGTRLTVV.

The chain recombines TRBV11-2 with TRBJ2-7; D is perhaps TRBD2 (6 bases). V lost 0 bases and J 5 bases, leaving 20 bases between the germline ends. Germline-derived CDR1 and CDR2 are SGHAT and FQNNGV. This CDR3 region has 17 residues. CDR3 sequence reads: CASSLDGGRRNIHEQYF. The CDR3 bases are TGTGCCAGCAGCTTAGACGGGGGTAGGCGAAACATTCACGAGCAGTACTTC.

The gene calls are TRBV6-2 or TRBV6-3 and TRBJ2-7; 9 bases match TRBD1. Per the germline V gene, CDR1 is MNHEY and CDR2 is SVGEGT. V lost 4 bases to trimming and J lost 9 bases; unmatched junction nucleotides: 19. The CDR3 covers 17 residues. This CDR3 reads CASSSTSAGTGTSGQYF. The CDR3 DNA is TGTGCCAGCAGTTCGACCTCCGCCGGGACAGGGACCTCGGGGCAGTACTTC.

The chain recombines TRBV6-1 with TRBJ1-5; no reliable D call. Trimming pared 3 bases from V and 4 bases from J, leaving 7 bases between. The CDR3 is 13 amino acids. Germline lookup yields CDR1 MNHNS and CDR2 SASEGT. The CDR3 region is CASSDLRNQPQHF. DNA of the CDR3: TGTGCCAGCAGTGATTTGAGAAATCAGCCCCAGCATTTT.

The rearrangement uses TRBV29-1 and TRBJ1-1; 7 nucleotides match TRBD1. V dropped 3 bases and J dropped 4; count of bases not matched to a gene: 5. This CDR3 region has 13 residues. Looked up from germline, CDR1 is SQVTM and CDR2 is ANQGSEA. Here the CDR3 reads CSVDLTGSTEAFF. The CDR3 DNA is TGCAGCGTTGACCTGACAGGGTCCACTGAAGCTTTCTTT.

The rearrangement links TRBV24-1 to TRBJ2-1; no definite D call. With 1 base removed from V and 9 bases from J, the gap between germline ends came to 9 bases. Germline V CDR1 and CDR2: KGHDR, SFDVKD. This CDR3 is built from 13 residues. In nucleotides, the CDR3 is TGTGCCACCAGTGATTTTAGAGGTGGTGAGCAGTTCTTC. Encoded protein: CATSDFRGGEQFF.

The chain uses TRBV3-1 (or the pseudogene TRBV3-2) and TRBJ2-3; the D gene is possibly TRBD2 (5 bases). Trimming left V 1 base short and J 3 bases short, with 8 bases between. The CDR3 contains 14 residues. Germline CDR1 reads LGHDT; CDR2 reads YNNKEL (reference sequence). The CDR3 sequence: CASSQVGGTDTQYF. The CDR3, as DNA: TGTGCCAGCAGCCAAGTCGGCGGGACAGATACGCAGTATTTT.

The rearrangement links TRBV4-1 to TRBJ2-7; 8 nucleotides agree with TRBD1. This CDR3 has 15 residues. The germline V gene encodes CDR1 MGHRA and CDR2 YSYEKL. V lost 3 bases and J lost 8; bases outside the gene matches: 12. CDR3: CASSHPDRDRPKQYF. The CDR3, as DNA: TGCGCCAGCAGCCACCCGGACAGGGATCGGCCAAAGCAGTACTTC.

The chain carries TRBV5-1 and TRBJ1-2, with TRBD1 matching 7 bases. The CDR3 is made up of 16 amino acids. Trimming at V came to 4 bases and at J to 4 bases, leaving 13 bases not matched to a gene. CDR1 and CDR2 (germline): SGHRS, YFSETQ. The CDR3 here is CASSPRPVGTVYGYTF. The CDR3 coding sequence is TGCGCCAGCAGCCCCCGGCCGGTCGGGACAGTCTATGGCTACACCTTC.

This chain connects TRBV19 to TRBJ1-4; perhaps TRBD1 as D (5 bases). Per germline, CDR1 LNHDA and CDR2 SQIVND (reference sequence). This CDR3 is built from 14 residues. V lost 2 bases, J lost 3 bases, and 7 bases lay in between. The CDR3 spells CASSIQTANEKLFF. CDR3 nucleotides: TGTGCCAGTAGTATACAGACAGCTAATGAAAAACTGTTTTTT.

The chain combines TRBV7-9 with TRBJ2-7, with TRBD1 matching 9 bases. The CDR3 runs 15 residues. CDR1 is SEHNR, CDR2 FQNEAQ, per germline (reference sequence). Germline trimming cut 5 bases from V and 7 bases from J; bases unmatched to any gene: 12. The CDR3 coding sequence is TGTGCCAGCAGCCGCCAGGGACAGGGTCTTAGGGAGCAGTACTTC. It specifies CASSRQGQGLREQYF.

This clone appeared a few times. The chain combines TRBV6-2 or TRBV6-3 with TRBJ2-2; possibly TRBD1 for D (7 bases). V was trimmed by 6 bases and J by 4 bases, leaving 18 bases between them. The length of the CDR3 is 16 residues. CDR1 MNHEY and CDR2 SVGEGT come from the germline V gene. CDR3 sequence reads: CASSRIQGTSTGELFF. CDR3 nucleotide sequence: TGTGCCAGCAGCCGGATACAGGGGACTTCCACCGGGGAGCTGTTTTTT.

This clone has just a few counts. The rearrangement joins TRBV7-9 to TRBJ2-3; tentatively, D is TRBD2 (7 bases). The CDR3 consists of 14 residues. CDR1 SEHNR and CDR2 FQNEAQ come from the germline V gene (reference sequence). V lost 8 bases, J lost 2 bases, and 14 bases lay in between. CDR3 in amino acids: CASQTGGFTDTQYF. CDR3 nucleotides: TGTGCCAGCCAAACGGGGGGCTTCACAGATACGCAGTATTTT. Complete variable domain (other parts from reference TRBV7-9 and TRBJ2-3): DTGVSQNPRHKITKRGQNVTFRCDPISEHNRLYWYRQTLGQGPEFLTYFQNEAQLEKSRLLSDRFSAERPKGSFSTLEIQRTEQGDSAMYLCASQTGGFTDTQYFGPGTRLTVL.

V gene TRBV11-1 combines with J gene TRBJ1-1; tentative D call: TRBD1 (6 bases). V was clipped by 5 bases and J by 1 base, with 17 bases between them. CDR3 length: 16 residues. Germline V gene data show CDR1 as SGHAT and CDR2 as FQDESV (reference sequence). The CDR3, as DNA: TGTGCCAGCAGCCCCGCGGCTGGGACATCGAACACTGAAGCTTTCTTT. It encodes CASSPAAGTSNTEAFF.

The chain has TRBV7-6 and TRBJ1-1; a weak D match, TRBD1 (5 bases). The CDR3 sequence is 13 residues long. Germline CDR1 reads SGHVS; CDR2 reads FNYEAQ. Trimming took off 3 bases at V and 0 bases at J, with 5 bases between the two ends. The CDR3 coding sequence is TGTGCCAGCAGCTTGACAGTGAACACTGAAGCTTTCTTT. It is translated as CASSLTVNTEAFF.